This TCR beta chain came from a study of regulatory T cells in long-lasting Graves disease. The study's findings and limits: Between persistent patients, more than 2,500 public clonotypes were shared, exceeding the 966 shared between new patients.

The V and J ends lost 4 bases and 5 bases respectively, with 8 bases between them. CDR3 length: 12 amino acids. Germline V gives CDR1 SNHLY, CDR2 FYNNEI. With iRepertoire HTBI primers and Arm-PCR of CDR3 regions, TCR beta libraries were built. MiXCR, applied by TCRdb to the multiplex PCR reads, yields one record per CDR3 protein. In the table there are approximately 540,000 distinct CDR3 sequences, approximately 12% of which are singletons. This sample's time point: newly diagnosed GD, antithyroid drugs for less than 3 months. The TCR library was made from RNA that had been extracted from PBMCs in TRIzol. At least ten counts were recorded for this clonotype. Its antigen is currently unknown. These records were also assigned to another study, of T cells in Graves' hyperthyroidism and ophthalmopathy.

The chain recombines TRBV2 with TRBJ2-5; D is unresolved. This sample comprised peripheral blood mononuclear cells (PBMCs), obtained at new diagnosis, from a patient treated with antithyroid drugs. The sequence came from a woman in her twenties or thirties with Graves disease. The CDR3 DNA follows: TGTGCCAGCAGTGGTTACGGGGAGACCCAGTACTTC. Encoded protein: CASSGYGETQYF. Full variable domain (missing parts from reference TRBV2 and TRBJ2-5): EPEVTQTPSHQVTQMGQEVILRCVPISNHLYFYWYRQILGQKVEFLVSFYNNEISEKSEIFDDQFSVERPDGSNFTLKIRSTKLEDSAMYFCASSGYGETQYFGPGTRLLVL.